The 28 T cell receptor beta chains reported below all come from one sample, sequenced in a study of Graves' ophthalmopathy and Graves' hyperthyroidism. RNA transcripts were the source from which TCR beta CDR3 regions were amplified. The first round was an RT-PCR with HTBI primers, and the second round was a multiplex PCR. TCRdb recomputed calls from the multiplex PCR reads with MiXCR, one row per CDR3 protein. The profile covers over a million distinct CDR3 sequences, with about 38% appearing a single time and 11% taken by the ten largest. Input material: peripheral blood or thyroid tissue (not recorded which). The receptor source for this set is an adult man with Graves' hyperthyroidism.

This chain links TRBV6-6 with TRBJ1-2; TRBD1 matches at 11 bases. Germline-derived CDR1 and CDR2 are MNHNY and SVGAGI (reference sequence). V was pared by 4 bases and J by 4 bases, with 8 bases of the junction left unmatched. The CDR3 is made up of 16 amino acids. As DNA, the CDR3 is TGTGCCAGCAGTTTCGGGACAGGGGGAGTTATCTATGGCTACACCTTC. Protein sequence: CASSFGTGGVIYGYTF.

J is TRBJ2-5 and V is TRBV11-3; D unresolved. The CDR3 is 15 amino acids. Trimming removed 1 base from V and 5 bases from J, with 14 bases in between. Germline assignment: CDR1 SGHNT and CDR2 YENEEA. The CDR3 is CASSLGQSKDETQYF. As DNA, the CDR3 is TGTGCCAGCAGCTTAGGGCAGAGCAAGGATGAGACCCAGTACTTC.

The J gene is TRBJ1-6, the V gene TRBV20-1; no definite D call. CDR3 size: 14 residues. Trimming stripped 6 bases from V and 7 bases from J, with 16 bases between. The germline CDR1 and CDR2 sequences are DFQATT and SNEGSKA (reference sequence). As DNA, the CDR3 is TGCAGTGCCAGACACCTCCAGCCCAATTCACCCCTCCACTTT. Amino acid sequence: CSARHLQPNSPLHF.

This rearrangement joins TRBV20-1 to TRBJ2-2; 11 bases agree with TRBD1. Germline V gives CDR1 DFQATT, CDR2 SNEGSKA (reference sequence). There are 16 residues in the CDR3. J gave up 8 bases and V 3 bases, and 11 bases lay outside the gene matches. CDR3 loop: CSASKDRGRDRGELFF. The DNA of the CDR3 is TGCAGTGCTAGCAAGGACAGGGGGCGCGATCGGGGGGAGCTGTTTTTT.

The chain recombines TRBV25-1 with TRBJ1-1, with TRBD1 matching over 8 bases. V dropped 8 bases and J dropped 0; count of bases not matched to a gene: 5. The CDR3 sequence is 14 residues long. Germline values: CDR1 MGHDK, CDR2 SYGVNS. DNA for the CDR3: TGTGCCAGCGTGACAGGGGTCATGAACACTGAAGCTTTCTTT. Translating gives CASVTGVMNTEAFF.

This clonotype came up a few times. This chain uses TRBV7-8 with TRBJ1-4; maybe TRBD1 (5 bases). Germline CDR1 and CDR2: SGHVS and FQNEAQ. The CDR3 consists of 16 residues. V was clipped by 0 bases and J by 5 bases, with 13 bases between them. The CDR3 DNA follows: TGTGCCAGCAGCTTAGCCCCGGGACGGACGAATGAAAAACTGTTTTTT. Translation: CASSLAPGRTNEKLFF.

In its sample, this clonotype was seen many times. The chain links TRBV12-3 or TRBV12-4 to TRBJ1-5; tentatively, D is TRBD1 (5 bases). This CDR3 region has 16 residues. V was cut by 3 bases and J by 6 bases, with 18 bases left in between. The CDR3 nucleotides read TGTGCCAGCAGTTTGAATAGGCAGGGAGCAAGTCAGCCCCAGCATTTT. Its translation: CASSLNRQGASQPQHF.

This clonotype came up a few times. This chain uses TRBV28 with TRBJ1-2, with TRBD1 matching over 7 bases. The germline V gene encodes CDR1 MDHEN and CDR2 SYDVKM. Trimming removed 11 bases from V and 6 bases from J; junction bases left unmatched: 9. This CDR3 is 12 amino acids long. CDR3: CAGNRGRNGYTF. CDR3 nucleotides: TGTGCCGGGAACAGGGGTAGGAATGGCTACACCTTC.

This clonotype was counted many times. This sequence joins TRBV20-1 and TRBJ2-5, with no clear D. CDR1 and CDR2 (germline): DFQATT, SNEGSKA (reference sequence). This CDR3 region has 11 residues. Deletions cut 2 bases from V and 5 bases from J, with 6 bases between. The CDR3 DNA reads TGCAGTGCTAGAACCCGGGAGACCCAGTACTTC. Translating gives CSARTRETQYF.

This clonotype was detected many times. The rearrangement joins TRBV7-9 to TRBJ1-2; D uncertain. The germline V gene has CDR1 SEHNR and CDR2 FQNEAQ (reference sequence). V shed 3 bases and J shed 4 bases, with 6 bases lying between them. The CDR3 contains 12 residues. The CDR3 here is CASSFPGYGYTF. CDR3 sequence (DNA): TGTGCCAGCAGCTTCCCTGGCTATGGCTACACCTTC.

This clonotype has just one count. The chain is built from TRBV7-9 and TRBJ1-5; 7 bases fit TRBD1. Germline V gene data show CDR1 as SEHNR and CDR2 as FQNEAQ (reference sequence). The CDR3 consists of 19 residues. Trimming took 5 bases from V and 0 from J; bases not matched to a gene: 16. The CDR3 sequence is CASSGTGAGGVDSNQPQHF. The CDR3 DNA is TGTGCCAGCAGCGGGACCGGGGCAGGGGGAGTCGATAGCAATCAGCCCCAGCATTTT.

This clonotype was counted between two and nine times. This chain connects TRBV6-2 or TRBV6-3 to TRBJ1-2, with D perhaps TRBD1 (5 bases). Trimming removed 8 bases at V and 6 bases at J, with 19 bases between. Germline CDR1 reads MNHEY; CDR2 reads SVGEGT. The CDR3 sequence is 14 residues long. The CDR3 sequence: CASGNDGGKHGYTF. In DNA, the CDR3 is TGTGCCAGCGGTAATGATGGGGGAAAGCATGGCTACACCTTC.

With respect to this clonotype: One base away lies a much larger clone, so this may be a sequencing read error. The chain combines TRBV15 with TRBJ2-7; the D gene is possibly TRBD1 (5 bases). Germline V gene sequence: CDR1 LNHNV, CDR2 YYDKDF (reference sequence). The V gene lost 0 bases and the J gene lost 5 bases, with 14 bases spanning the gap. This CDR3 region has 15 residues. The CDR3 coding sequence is TGTGCCACCAGCAGAGATGTCCAGGGTGTACACGAGCAGTACTTC. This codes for CATSRDVQGVHEQYF.

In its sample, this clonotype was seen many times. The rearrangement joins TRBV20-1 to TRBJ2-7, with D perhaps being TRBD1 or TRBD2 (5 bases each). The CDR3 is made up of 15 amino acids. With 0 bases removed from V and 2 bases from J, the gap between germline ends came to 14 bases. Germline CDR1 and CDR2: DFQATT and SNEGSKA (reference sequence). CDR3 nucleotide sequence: TGCAGTGCTAGAGAAGAGGGGACCCTCACCTACGAGCAGTACTTC. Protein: CSAREEGTLTYEQYF.

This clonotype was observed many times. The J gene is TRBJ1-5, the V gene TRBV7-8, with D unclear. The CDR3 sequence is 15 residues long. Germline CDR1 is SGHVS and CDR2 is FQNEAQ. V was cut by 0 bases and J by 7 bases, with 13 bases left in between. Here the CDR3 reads CASSLAERVWQPQHF. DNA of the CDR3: TGTGCCAGCAGCTTAGCGGAGAGGGTATGGCAGCCCCAGCATTTT.

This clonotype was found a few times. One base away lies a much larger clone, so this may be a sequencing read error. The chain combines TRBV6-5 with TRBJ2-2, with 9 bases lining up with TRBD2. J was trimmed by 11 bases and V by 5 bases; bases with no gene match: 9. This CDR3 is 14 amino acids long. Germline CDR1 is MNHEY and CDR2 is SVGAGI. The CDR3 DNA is TGTGCCAGCAGTGACCTGGCGGGGGGGCCAGAGCTGTTTTTT. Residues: CASSDLAGGPELFF.

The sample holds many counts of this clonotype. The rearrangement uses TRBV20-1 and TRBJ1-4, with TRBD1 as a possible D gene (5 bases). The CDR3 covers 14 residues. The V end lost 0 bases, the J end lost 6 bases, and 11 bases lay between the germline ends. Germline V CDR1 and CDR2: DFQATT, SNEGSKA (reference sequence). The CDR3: CSARETVGHEKLFF. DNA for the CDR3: TGCAGTGCTAGAGAGACAGTCGGTCATGAAAAACTGTTTTTT.

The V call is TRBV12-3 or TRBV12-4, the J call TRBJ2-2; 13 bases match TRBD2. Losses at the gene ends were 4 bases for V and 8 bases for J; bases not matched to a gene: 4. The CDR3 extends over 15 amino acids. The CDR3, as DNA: TGTGCCAGCAGTTGGACTAGCGGGAGTTCGGGGGAGCTGTTTTTT. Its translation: CASSWTSGSSGELFF.

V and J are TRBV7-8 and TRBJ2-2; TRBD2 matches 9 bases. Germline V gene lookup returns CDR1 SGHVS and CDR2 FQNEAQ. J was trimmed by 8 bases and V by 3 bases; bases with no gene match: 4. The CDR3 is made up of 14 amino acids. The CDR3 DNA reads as TGTGCCAGCAGCTTTTCTAGCGGGGCGGGGGAGCTGTTTTTT. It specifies CASSFSSGAGELFF.

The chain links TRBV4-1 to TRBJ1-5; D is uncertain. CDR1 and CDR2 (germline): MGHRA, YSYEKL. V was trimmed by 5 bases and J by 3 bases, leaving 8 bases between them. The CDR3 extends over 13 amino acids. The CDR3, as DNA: TGCGCCAGCAGCAAAGTTAACAATCAGCCCCAGCATTTT. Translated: CASSKVNNQPQHF.

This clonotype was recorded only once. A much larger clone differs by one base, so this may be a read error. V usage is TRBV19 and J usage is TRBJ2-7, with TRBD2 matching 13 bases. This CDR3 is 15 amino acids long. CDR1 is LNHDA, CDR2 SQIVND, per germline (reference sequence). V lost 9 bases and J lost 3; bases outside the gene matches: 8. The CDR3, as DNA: TGTGCCAGCAGCTACGGGACTAGCGGGGACTACGAGCAGTACTTC. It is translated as CASSYGTSGDYEQYF.

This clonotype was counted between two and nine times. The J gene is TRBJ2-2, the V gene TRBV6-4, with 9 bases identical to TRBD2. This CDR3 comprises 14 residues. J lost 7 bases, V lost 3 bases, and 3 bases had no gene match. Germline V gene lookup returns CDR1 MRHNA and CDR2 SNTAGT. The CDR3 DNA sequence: TGTGCCAGCAGTGAATTAGCGGGGGACGGGGAGCTGTTTTTT. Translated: CASSELAGDGELFF.

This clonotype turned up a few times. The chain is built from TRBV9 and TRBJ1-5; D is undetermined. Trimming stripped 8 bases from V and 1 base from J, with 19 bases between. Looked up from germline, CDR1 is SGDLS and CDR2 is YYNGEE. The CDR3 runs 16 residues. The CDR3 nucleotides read TGTGCCAGTTATTCGGGGATGGAGGGAAGCAATCAGCCCCAGCATTTT. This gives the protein CASYSGMEGSNQPQHF.

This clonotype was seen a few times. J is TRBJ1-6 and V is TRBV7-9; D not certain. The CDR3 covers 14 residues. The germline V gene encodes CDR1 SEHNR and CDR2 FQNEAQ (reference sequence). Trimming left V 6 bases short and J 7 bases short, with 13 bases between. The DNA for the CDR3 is TGTGCCAGCAGTCCGCTGGAGAGAAATTCACCCCTCCACTTT. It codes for CASSPLERNSPLHF.

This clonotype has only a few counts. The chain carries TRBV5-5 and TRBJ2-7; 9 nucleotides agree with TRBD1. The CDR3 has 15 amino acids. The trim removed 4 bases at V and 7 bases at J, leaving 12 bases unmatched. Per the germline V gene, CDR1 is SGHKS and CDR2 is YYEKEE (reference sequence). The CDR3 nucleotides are TGTGCCAGCAGCAAGTCATCCGGACAGGGGCTGGAGCAGTACTTC. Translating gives CASSKSSGQGLEQYF.

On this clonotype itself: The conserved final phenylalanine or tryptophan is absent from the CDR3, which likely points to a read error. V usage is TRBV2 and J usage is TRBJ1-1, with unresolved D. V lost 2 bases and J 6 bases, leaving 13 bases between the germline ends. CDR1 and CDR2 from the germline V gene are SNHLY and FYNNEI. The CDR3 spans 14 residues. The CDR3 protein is CASSEPGIGAEAFL. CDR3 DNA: TGTGCCAGCAGTGAACCTGGGATCGGCGCTGAAGCTTTCCTT.

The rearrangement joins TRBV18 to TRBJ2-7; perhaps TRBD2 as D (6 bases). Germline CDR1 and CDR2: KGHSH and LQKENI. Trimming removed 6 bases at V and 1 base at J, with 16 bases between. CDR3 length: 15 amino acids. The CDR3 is CASSPSPSVSYEQYF. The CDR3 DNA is TGTGCCAGCTCCCCATCACCTAGCGTGTCCTACGAGCAGTACTTC. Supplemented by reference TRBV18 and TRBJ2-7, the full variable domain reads NAGVMQNPRHLVRRRGQEARLRCSPMKGHSHVYWYRQLPEEGLKFMVYLQKENIIDESGMPKERFSAEFPKEGPSILRIQQVVRGDSAAYFCASSPSPSVSYEQYFGPGTRLTVT.

In DNA form, the CDR3 reads TGTGCCAGCAGCCGAGGGGGCACCTTCGGCTACACCTTC. Protein sequence: CASSRGGTFGYTF. The chain couples TRBV7-6 to TRBJ1-2; TRBD1 matches at 7 bases. The CDR3 contains 13 residues. V lost 5 bases, J lost 8 bases, and 8 bases stayed unmatched. Germline V gene sequence: CDR1 SGHVS, CDR2 FNYEAQ.